The subject of this entry is one T cell receptor (beta chain). Its antigen is not known. Sample treatment: around 19 received Ad26.COV2.S at low or high dose, single or two shots; five or six received placebo; per-sample allocation not given. The study sampled participants on day 63 after the first vaccine or placebo injection. Boston hosted the donor, who was an adult aged 18-55 years. Clones were sequenced by immunoSEQ multiplex PCR, and TCRdb holds only the in-frame ones, with some missing. Of about 370,000 clones in the sample, roughly nine tenths are singletons; the top ten hold 3.5%. This sample is drawn from a study of Ad26.COV2.S vaccination and SARS-CoV-2 variants. The V segment lost 4 bases and the J segment 3 bases; nucleotides outside the gene matches: 5. The germline V gene has CDR1 SGHRS and CDR2 YFSETQ. The CDR3 length is 14 residues. Study-level results: Considerable breadth of spike-specific CD8+ and CD4+ T cell responses has reportedly been documented following vaccination.

The chain links TRBV5-1 to TRBJ1-1; 8 bases match TRBD1. The specimen was peripheral blood, collected in a trial of Ad26.COV2.S vaccine versus placebo. This sequence originates from a person between 18 and 59 years old who received the Ad26.COV2.S COVID-19 vaccine or a placebo. This CDR3 is CASSTQGADTEAFF. The CDR3 DNA reads as TGCGCCAGCAGCACCCAGGGGGCCGACACTGAAGCTTTCTTT.